This T cell receptor (beta chain) was captured in a study of neurological immune-mediated disorders. Broader study findings: The greatest degree of TCR clonal expansion was observed in HTLV-1-associated myelopathy, with the lowest in multiple sclerosis, below that of healthy controls.

After removal of 0 bases from V and 3 bases from J, the junction contained 2 bases not matched to a gene. This CDR3 spans 15 amino acids. CDR1 and CDR2 (germline): SGHRS, YFSETQ. In this sample, this clonotype turned up many times. Its specificity is not known. 2 million PBMCs stored at -80 C were the source of the unsorted libraries. Each TCR transcript was tagged with a 10-nucleotide random UMI during 5'RACE. In TCRdb, the 5' RACE reads were re-called with MiXCR into one record per CDR3 protein. The data show tens of thousands of distinct CDR3 sequences, approximately 3.9% seen once. Specimen: PBMCs. The clonotype comes from a man aged 25-45 years with multiple sclerosis. The chain uses TRBV5-1 and TRBJ2-1; 8 positions match TRBD2. The CDR3 region has the DNA TGCGCCAGCAGCTTGGAGGCGGGGGGCTACAATGAGCAGTTCTTC. Translation gives CASSLEAGGYNEQFF.